These 9 T cell receptor beta chains were all obtained from the same sample, sequenced in a study of T cell changes during pregnancy in multiple sclerosis. Profiling relied on immunoSEQ multiplex PCR, and the TCRdb table lists in-frame clones only, not all of them. In the table there are about 84,000 clones, roughly 94% of which are singletons. This material consisted of peripheral blood, taken in the second trimester of pregnancy. The receptors shown here come from a female donor in good health, enrolled as a control in a pregnancy study.

The genes are TRBV5-8 and TRBJ1-4, with D tentatively TRBD1 (5 bases). This CDR3 contains 14 residues. CDR1 and CDR2 (germline): SGHTS, YDEGEE. Trimming stripped 4 bases from V and 5 bases from J, with 12 bases between. CDR3 region: CASSPRAGNEKLFF. The DNA for the CDR3 is TGTGCCAGCAGCCCCAGGGCGGGAAATGAAAAACTGTTTTTT. Supplemented by reference TRBV5-8 and TRBJ1-4, the full variable domain reads EAGVTQSPTHLIKTRGQQATLRCSPISGHTSVYWYQQALGLGLQFLLWYDEGEERNRGNFPPRFSGRQFPNYSSELNVNALELEDSALYLCASSPRAGNEKLFFGSGTQLSVL.

This chain joins TRBV30 and TRBJ2-3; no firm D call. Trimming removed 4 bases from V and 1 base from J, with 6 bases in between. The CDR3 extends over 12 amino acids. Germline V gives CDR1 GTSNPN, CDR2 SVGIG (reference sequence). CDR3 in DNA: TGTGCCTGGACCCCTCGCACAGATACGCAGTATTTT. It encodes CAWTPRTDTQYF.

This chain connects TRBV28 to TRBJ2-1, with 7 bases that match TRBD2. V lost 1 base and J lost 7; bases outside the gene matches: 4. The CDR3 totals 14 residues. Germline V lookup: CDR1 MDHEN, CDR2 SYDVKM. CDR3 residues: CASSLFGGWNEQFF. In nucleotides, the CDR3 is TGTGCCAGCAGTTTATTCGGGGGGTGGAATGAGCAGTTCTTC.

The genes are TRBV19 and TRBJ2-1; 9 positions match TRBD1. Trimming at V came to 3 bases and at J to 8 bases, leaving 11 bases not matched to a gene. Per germline, CDR1 LNHDA and CDR2 SQIVND (reference sequence). CDR3 length equals 16 residues. CDR3 nucleotides: TGTGCCAGTAGTATCTTTGTGACAGGGGGTACGGATGAGCAGTTCTTC. It yields the protein CASSIFVTGGTDEQFF. The full variable domain, in which reference TRBV19 and TRBJ2-1 provide the parts outside the CDR3, is DGGITQSPKYLFRKEGQNVTLSCEQNLNHDAMYWYRQDPGQGLRLIYYSQIVNDFQKGDIAEGYSVSREKKESFPLTVTSAQKNPTAFYLCASSIFVTGGTDEQFFGPGTRLTVL.

The chain uses TRBV19 and TRBJ2-1; 8 nucleotides match TRBD2. Germline CDR1 reads LNHDA; CDR2 reads SQIVND (reference sequence). The CDR3 covers 16 residues. The ends lost 4 bases at V and 5 bases at J; junction bases unmatched: 10. The CDR3 DNA sequence: TGTGCCAGTAGTAACCTCGGACTAGCCACACACAATGAGCAGTTCTTC. Translating it yields CASSNLGLATHNEQFF.

The rearrangement uses TRBV12-5 and TRBJ1-4, with 7 bases matching TRBD1. V gave up 4 bases and J gave up 4 bases; unmatched junction bases: 0. Germline CDR1 reads LGHNT; CDR2 reads FRNRAP. This CDR3 region has 13 residues. CDR3 nucleotide sequence: TGTGCTAGTGGTTGGGACAGTAATGAAAAACTGTTTTTT. Encoded protein: CASGWDSNEKLFF.

The chain recombines TRBV14 with TRBJ2-5, with TRBD2 matching over 9 bases. Trimming took 4 bases from V and 3 from J; bases not matched to a gene: 12. Germline values: CDR1 SGHDN, CDR2 FVKESK. The CDR3 spans 17 residues. The CDR3 here is CASSPRLAANEKETQYF. DNA of the CDR3: TGTGCCAGCAGCCCCCGACTAGCGGCTAATGAAAAAGAGACCCAGTACTTC.

The chain combines TRBV7-9 with TRBJ2-3; TRBD2 aligns across 7 bases. Germline assignment: CDR1 SEHNR and CDR2 FQNEAQ (reference sequence). This CDR3 has 15 residues. With V trimmed by 6 bases and J by 0 bases, 6 bases remained unmatched. The CDR3 region has the DNA TGTGCCAGCAGTCGGGACTACCTAAGCACAGATACGCAGTATTTT. Amino acids: CASSRDYLSTDTQYF. Variable domain in full (rest from reference TRBV7-9 and TRBJ2-3): DTGVSQNPRHKITKRGQNVTFRCDPISEHNRLYWYRQTLGQGPEFLTYFQNEAQLEKSRLLSDRFSAERPKGSFSTLEIQRTEQGDSAMYLCASSRDYLSTDTQYFGPGTRLTVL.

The CDR3 DNA sequence: TGTGCCAGCAGTGGGGAGGCCGTCTACGAGCAGTACTTC. This translates into CASSGEAVYEQYF. This sequence joins TRBV2 and TRBJ2-7; maybe TRBD2 (6 bases). V lost 4 bases to trimming and J lost 3 bases, with 10 bases between them. Germline V gene data show CDR1 as SNHLY and CDR2 as FYNNEI. The CDR3 covers 13 residues. Looking up the rest from reference TRBV2 and TRBJ2-7 gives the full variable domain: EPEVTQTPSHQVTQMGQEVILRCVPISNHLYFYWYRQILGQKVEFLVSFYNNEISEKSEIFDDQFSVERPDGSNFTLKIRSTKLEDSAMYFCASSGEAVYEQYFGPGTRLTVT.